The following is a T cell receptor (beta chain) sequence with its context. This specimen belongs to a study of long-term antiretroviral therapy in people with HIV. V was shortened by 3 bases and J by 1 base, with 5 bases between the two germline ends. CDR3 length: 13 amino acids. The germline V gene encodes CDR1 LNHDA and CDR2 SQIVND (reference sequence). With survey level as its setting, the immunoSEQ assay was v3.0. Sequencing was performed with immunoSEQ multiplex PCR; in TCRdb, only in-frame clones are kept and a portion is missing. The top ten clones hold under 5.5% of a sample with 25,000 to 35,000 clones, roughly 90% of them seen once.

This specimen was unsorted PBMCs, taken 3.1 years after starting antiretroviral therapy. The chain recombines TRBV19 with TRBJ2-3; no firm D call. This clonotype was sampled from a man younger than 35 with HIV. DNA for the CDR3: TGTGCCAGTAGTATCCCAGGCACAGATACGCAGTATTTT. It specifies CASSIPGTDTQYF.